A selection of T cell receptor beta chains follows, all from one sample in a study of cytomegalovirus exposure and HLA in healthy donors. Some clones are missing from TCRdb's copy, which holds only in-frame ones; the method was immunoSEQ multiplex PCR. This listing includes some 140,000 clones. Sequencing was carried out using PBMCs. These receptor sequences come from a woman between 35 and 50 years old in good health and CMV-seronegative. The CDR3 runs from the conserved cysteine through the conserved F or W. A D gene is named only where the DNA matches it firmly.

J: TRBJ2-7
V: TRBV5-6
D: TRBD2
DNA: TGTGCCAGCAGCCCCCAGCGGGGGAGACCCTACGAGCAGTACTTC
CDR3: CASSPQRGRPYEQYF

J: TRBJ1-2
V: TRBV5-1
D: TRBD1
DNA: TGCGCCAGCAGCTACGGAGGACAGGGGGTAGTGGACTACACCTTC
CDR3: CASSYGGQGVVDYTF

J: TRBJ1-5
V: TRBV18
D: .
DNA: TGTGCCAGCTCACCCATGGGAGGGGGGGACGATCAGCCCCAGCATTTT
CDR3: CASSPMGGGDDQPQHF

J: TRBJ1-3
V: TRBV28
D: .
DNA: TGTGCCAGCAGCTCAATTCGAGTTCGTGGAAACACCATATATTTT
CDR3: CASSSIRVRGNTIYF

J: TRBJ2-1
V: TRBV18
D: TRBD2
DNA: TGTGCCAGCTGCGCCCTAGCGGGGGGGAATGAGCAGTTCTTC
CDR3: CASCALAGGNEQFF

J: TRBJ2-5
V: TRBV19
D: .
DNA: TGTGCCAGTAGGTGGGGCCCCATGGGGGAGACCCAGTACTTC
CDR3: CASRWGPMGETQYF

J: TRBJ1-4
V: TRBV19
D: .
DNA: TGTGCCAGTAGGAACAGGGATGTGTCTGGCGAAAAACTGTTTTTT
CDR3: CASRNRDVSGEKLFF

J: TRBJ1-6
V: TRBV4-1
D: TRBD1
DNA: TGCGCCAGCAGCCGGTATTCGGACAGGACCTATAATTCACCCCTCCACTTT
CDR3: CASSRYSDRTYNSPLHF

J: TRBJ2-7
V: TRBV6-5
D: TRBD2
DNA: TGTGCCAGCAGTTACTCAAGCGGGGGCGGGGAGCAGTACTTC
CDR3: CASSYSSGGGEQYF

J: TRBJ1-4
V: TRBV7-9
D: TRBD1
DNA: TGTGCCAGCAGCCAACAGGGGTCGACTAATGAAAAACTGTTTTTT
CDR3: CASSQQGSTNEKLFF

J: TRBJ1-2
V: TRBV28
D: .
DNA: TGTGCCAGCAGTTTATCGGGCGGCAGGGTCCACTATGGCTACACCTTC
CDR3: CASSLSGGRVHYGYTF

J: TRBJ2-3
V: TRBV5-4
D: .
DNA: TGTGCCAGCACCCTATCTAGCACAGATACGCAGTATTTT
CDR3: CASTLSSTDTQYF

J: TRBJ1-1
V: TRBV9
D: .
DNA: TGTGCCAGCAGCGTAAATACAGAAACCGAAGCTTTCTTT
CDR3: CASSVNTETEAFF

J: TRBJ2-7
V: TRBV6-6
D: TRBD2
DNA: TGTGCCAGTTCCGGGGGGGGGACTAGCTTTACCTACGAGCAGTACTTC
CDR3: CASSGGGTSFTYEQYF

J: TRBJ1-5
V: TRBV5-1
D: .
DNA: TGCGCCAGCAGCTTGAATCAGGGAGGCCAGCCCCAGCATTTT
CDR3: CASSLNQGGQPQHF